This T cell receptor (beta chain) was captured in a study of blood T cell repertoires in COVID-19. Generated by immunoSEQ multiplex PCR, the TCRdb table keeps only in-frame clones and is missing some. Of under 300,000 clones listed, about 82% were seen once; the top ten hold approximately 13%. The CDR3 spans 16 residues. The sample comprised peripheral blood. This clonotype was sampled from a man older than 75 with acute or convalescent COVID-19. The chain carries TRBV21-1 and TRBJ2-7; TRBD1, the table's D call, lacks a check against the DNA. TRBV21-1 is classified as a pseudogene. Written as DNA, the CDR3 is TGTGCCAGCAGCACCTCCCGGGACAGGGGGCTTCACGAGCAGTACTTC. Amino acid sequence: CASSTSRDRGLHEQYF.